This T cell receptor (beta chain) was sequenced during a study of cytomegalovirus exposure and HLA in healthy donors. V was trimmed by 8 bases and J by 5 bases, leaving 18 bases between them. There are 14 residues in the CDR3. Per the germline V gene, CDR1 is MNHEY and CDR2 is SVGAGI. The study ran its PCR with 60 Vbeta and 13 Jbeta primers. In the source study's methods: An analysis that came later counted 80 million or so unique TCR beta chains, roughly 11 million shared. The method was immunoSEQ multiplex PCR; TCRdb's version includes in-frame clones alone and lacks a portion of them. V and J calls and clone size are as listed in that table; D and trimming were resolved from the DNA. The sample has about 110,000 clones; 60% to 70% are singletons. A word on this clone: The antigen remains undetermined.

Study-level results: Earlier findings revealed that most TCR beta V segments proved productive either about 87% or about 30% of the time. Analyses of presence and absence presupposed an approximately uniform sequencing depth across donors.

Sequenced: PBMCs. V usage is TRBV6-5 and J usage is TRBJ2-5; a possible D gene is TRBD2 (5 bases). The origin of this receptor is a man aged 25-45 years in good health and CMV-seropositive. CDR3 DNA sequence: TGTGCCAGCGGTCAGGACCCCGGGGTGGAGACCCAGTACTTC. Amino acid sequence: CASGQDPGVETQYF.